This TCR beta chain originates from a study of T cell repertoires in cytomegalovirus infection. Comment on this clonotype: Its antigen is as yet unknown.

Each CDR3 protein gets one entry after TCRdb re-called the reads with MiXCR. Among about 400,000 distinct CDR3 sequences listed, approximately 30% were seen once. This sample comprised cultured PBMCs, obtained from culture after CMV antigen stimulation. This receptor was obtained from a human donor in good health (CMV status not recorded). Some clones in this sample may be carry-over from other donors' samples.

CDR3 loop: CAISESRAVNTEAFF. The CDR3, as DNA: TGTGCCATCAGTGAGTCACGGGCAGTGAACACTGAAGCTTTCTTT. The rearrangement links TRBV10-3 to TRBJ1-1; no reliable D call. This CDR3 region has 15 residues. Germline CDR1 is ENHRY and CDR2 is SYGVKD. The germline V and J ends were trimmed by 0 bases and 0 bases, with 8 bases remaining between them.